The 30 T cell receptor beta chains presented below share a single source sample, sequenced in a study of blood T cell repertoires in COVID-19. The table came from immunoSEQ multiplex PCR; TCRdb's copy has only in-frame clones and leaves some out. Of about 99,000 clones detected, approximately 84% appear once; the ten largest clones hold around 12%. The sequenced sample consisted of peripheral blood. The receptors come from a human donor in a cohort sampled during active COVID-19.

This clone was observed a few times. The chain joins TRBV29-1 to TRBJ2-1; the D gene is possibly TRBD1 (6 bases). The CDR3 is made up of 12 amino acids. Germline loops: CDR1 SQVTM, CDR2 ANQGSEA. V was shortened by 8 bases and J by 6 bases, with 14 bases between the two germline ends. For the CDR3, the DNA is TGCAGCCCGAAAATAGGGGGCAATGAGCAGTTCTTC. Translated, it gives CSPKIGGNEQFF.

This chain uses TRBV30 with TRBJ2-3, with 12 positions matching TRBD2. CDR1 and CDR2 (germline): GTSNPN, SVGIG (reference sequence). J lost 3 bases, V lost 4 bases, and 5 bases had no gene match. The length of the CDR3 is 15 residues. CDR3 sequence reads: CAWTTSGGPTDTQYF. For the CDR3, the DNA is TGTGCCTGGACCACTAGCGGGGGGCCGACAGATACGCAGTATTTT.

This chain connects TRBV7-8 to TRBJ1-4; 9 bases fit TRBD1. J was trimmed by 10 bases and V by 5 bases; bases with no gene match: 17. In germline, CDR1 is SGHVS, CDR2 FQNEAQ. The CDR3 covers 17 residues. The CDR3 nucleotides read TGTGCCAGCAGCCAACCGGGACAGGGTCTTGGTCCGGGAAAACTGTTTTTT. Its protein is CASSQPGQGLGPGKLFF. The full variable domain, rest sourced from reference TRBV7-8 and TRBJ1-4, is GAGVSQSPRYKVAKRGQDVALRCDPISGHVSLFWYQQALGQGPEFLTYFQNEAQLDKSGLPSDRFFAERPEGSVSTLKIQRTQQEDSAVYLCASSQPGQGLGPGKLFFGSGTQLSVL.

The rearrangement links TRBV6-1 to TRBJ1-2; unclear D gene. This CDR3 has 14 amino acids. Trimming took off 3 bases at V and 1 base at J, with 9 bases between the two ends. Per germline, CDR1 MNHNS and CDR2 SASEGT. The CDR3 bases are TGTGCCAGCAGTGACCAGACACTTAACTATGGCTACACCTTC. This sequence encodes CASSDQTLNYGYTF.

This chain uses TRBV29-1 with TRBJ2-3; TRBD1 matches at 10 bases. The CDR3 spans 16 residues. Germline trimming cut 0 bases from V and 5 bases from J; bases unmatched to any gene: 8. The germline V gene has CDR1 SQVTM and CDR2 ANQGSEA. The CDR3 bases are TGCAGCGTTGAAGATCCCGACAGGGGGCTAATAGATACGCAGTATTTT. Encoded protein: CSVEDPDRGLIDTQYF.

This chain uses TRBV5-1 with TRBJ1-2, with TRBD1 matching over 8 bases. CDR3 size: 16 residues. Trimming took 0 bases from V and 1 from J; bases not matched to a gene: 5. Germline CDR1 reads SGHRS; CDR2 reads YFSETQ. The CDR3 nucleotides are TGCGCCAGCAGCTTGGGACAGGGGCCACTTAACTATGGCTACACCTTC. It yields the protein CASSLGQGPLNYGYTF.

This sequence joins TRBV19 and TRBJ2-7; 14 bases agree with TRBD2. V lost 4 bases to trimming and J lost 0 bases; unmatched junction nucleotides: 11. The germline V gene encodes CDR1 LNHDA and CDR2 SQIVND (reference sequence). This CDR3 has 19 residues. CDR3 in amino acids: CASSRTGTSGGLLSYEQYF. Written as DNA, the CDR3 is TGTGCCAGTAGTAGGACCGGGACTAGCGGGGGCCTACTCTCCTACGAGCAGTACTTC.

J is TRBJ1-4 and V is TRBV5-6; tentative D call: TRBD1 (5 bases). This CDR3 has 15 amino acids. Germline CDR1 is SGHDT and CDR2 is YYEEEE. V was trimmed by 2 bases and J by 8 bases, leaving 16 bases between them. The chain's CDR3 is CASSFGAGVDEKLFF. CDR3 nucleotides: TGTGCCAGCAGCTTCGGGGCGGGGGTTGACGAAAAACTGTTTTTT.

The V call is TRBV30, the J call TRBJ1-3, with D tentatively TRBD1 (5 bases). The germline V gene has CDR1 GTSNPN and CDR2 SVGIG (reference sequence). The V end was cut by 3 bases, the J end by 0 bases, with 9 bases between. The CDR3 totals 14 residues. CDR3 DNA: TGTGCCTGGAGGACAGCCTTCTCTGGAAACACCATATATTTT. This encodes CAWRTAFSGNTIYF.

The chain has TRBV10-1 and TRBJ2-7, with TRBD2 matching 7 bases. The CDR3 extends over 16 amino acids. The V gene's germline CDR1 is WNHNN and CDR2 SYGVQD (reference sequence). Trimming at V came to 3 bases and at J to 2 bases, leaving 10 bases not matched to a gene. CDR3 sequence (DNA): TGCGCCAGCAGTGATCGAGCGGGGAGTAATACCTACGAGCAGTACTTC. It yields the protein CASSDRAGSNTYEQYF.

The V call is TRBV9, the J call TRBJ2-5; 10 positions match TRBD2. Trimming removed 0 bases from V and 4 bases from J; junction bases left unmatched: 9. This CDR3 is built from 17 residues. Germline loops: CDR1 SGDLS, CDR2 YYNGEE. The CDR3 spells CASSVGLAGAARETQYF. CDR3 in DNA: TGTGCCAGCAGCGTAGGGCTAGCGGGGGCCGCTAGAGAGACCCAGTACTTC.

The chain couples TRBV7-9 to TRBJ2-5, with 8 bases that match TRBD2. CDR1 is SEHNR and CDR2 is FQNEAQ in the germline V gene (reference sequence). The CDR3 sequence is 16 residues long. V lost 5 bases and J lost 5; bases outside the gene matches: 13. The CDR3 here is CASSINLGTRMETQYF. The CDR3 DNA reads as TGTGCCAGCAGCATAAACCTCGGGACTAGAATGGAGACCCAGTACTTC.

The J gene is TRBJ1-1, the V gene TRBV29-1; D is undetermined. With 7 bases removed from V and 2 bases from J, the gap between germline ends came to 14 bases. Germline CDR1 reads SQVTM; CDR2 reads ANQGSEA. The CDR3 has 13 residues. The CDR3 DNA is TGCAGCGCCGGATTGGAGATAAACACTGAAGCTTTCTTT. This gives the protein CSAGLEINTEAFF.

This clone was observed a handful of times. The chain links TRBV11-3 to TRBJ2-7, with unresolved D. V lost 5 bases to trimming and J lost 6 bases, with 14 bases between them. Germline values: CDR1 SGHNT, CDR2 YENEEA. The CDR3 sequence is 13 residues long. For the CDR3, the DNA is TGTGCCAGCAGCCCCTATCAGGAAGGCGAGCAGTACTTC. This codes for CASSPYQEGEQYF.

This clone was seen a single time. This rearrangement joins TRBV1 to TRBJ1-4; TRBD1, the table's D call, lacks a check against the DNA. TRBV1 counts as a pseudogene. There are 16 residues in the CDR3. The DNA for the CDR3 is TGCACCAGCAGCCACATGGACAGGGGCTTCAATGAAAAACTGTTTTTT. Its translation is CTSSHMDRGFNEKLFF.

The rearrangement uses TRBV29-1 and TRBJ2-5; D may be TRBD2 (6 bases). The CDR3 extends over 12 amino acids. Trimming pared 8 bases from V and 5 bases from J, leaving 15 bases between. Looked up from germline, CDR1 is SQVTM and CDR2 is ANQGSEA. The CDR3 reads CSSGEAPETQYF. The CDR3 nucleotides read TGCAGCTCCGGGGAGGCACCGGAGACCCAGTACTTC.

The gene calls are TRBV5-6 and TRBJ1-6; possible D gene TRBD1, 6 bases. Germline V CDR1 and CDR2: SGHDT, YYEEEE. V was clipped by 0 bases and J by 3 bases, with 7 bases between them. This CDR3 contains 15 residues. The CDR3: CASSLGTVYNSPLHF. CDR3 coding DNA: TGTGCCAGCAGCTTGGGGACAGTCTATAATTCACCCCTCCACTTT.

V gene TRBV2 combines with J gene TRBJ1-3; weak D call: TRBD1 (6 bases). Trimming stripped 8 bases from V and 0 bases from J, with 17 bases between. Looked up from germline, CDR1 is SNHLY and CDR2 is FYNNEI. This CDR3 region has 16 residues. CDR3 loop: CASRAGQFSSGNTIYF. DNA for the CDR3: TGTGCCAGCCGAGCAGGACAGTTTAGCTCTGGAAACACCATATATTTT.

The rearrangement uses TRBV7-8 and TRBJ1-2; TRBD1 matches at 7 bases. CDR1 is SGHVS and CDR2 is FQNEAQ in the germline V gene. The CDR3 extends over 15 amino acids. Trimming at V came to 4 bases and at J to 5 bases, leaving 10 bases not matched to a gene. CDR3 residues: CASSSIGTERYGYTF. In DNA, the CDR3 is TGTGCCAGCAGCTCGATAGGGACAGAGCGTTATGGCTACACCTTC.

DNA for the CDR3: TGTGCCAGCAGCCGTCGACAGGGGTTCAATGAGCAGTTCTTC. Protein product: CASSRRQGFNEQFF. The chain carries TRBV3-1 (or the pseudogene TRBV3-2) and TRBJ2-1, with 8 bases fitting TRBD1. With 4 bases clipped from V and 6 bases from J, the junction kept 5 bases outside the gene matches. The CDR3 consists of 14 residues. Germline V CDR1 and CDR2: LGHDT, YNNKEL (reference sequence).

The V gene is TRBV7-3, the J gene TRBJ1-5, with D maybe TRBD1 (6 bases). V dropped 2 bases and J dropped 7 bases, with 18 bases sitting between them. Per germline, CDR1 SGHTA and CDR2 FQGTGA. The CDR3 contains 16 residues. CDR3 bases: TGTGCCAGCAGCTTATGGGGCAGGGGTTCTGAACAGCCCCAGCATTTT. It yields the protein CASSLWGRGSEQPQHF.

CDR3 DNA: TGTGCCACCCTCGGGACTTCCGATTATTCACCCCTCCACTTT. Amino acids: CATLGTSDYSPLHF. The chain uses TRBV25-1 and TRBJ1-6; D is perhaps TRBD1 (5 bases). The V end lost 10 bases, the J end lost 8 bases, and 18 bases lay between the germline ends. CDR1 is MGHDK and CDR2 is SYGVNS in the germline V gene. The CDR3 extends over 14 amino acids.

The V call is TRBV9, the J call TRBJ2-5, with 13 bases that match TRBD2. The CDR3 totals 16 residues. Germline V CDR1 and CDR2: SGDLS, YYNGEE. V shed 3 bases, J shed 2 bases, and the junction held 4 bases outside the gene matches. The CDR3 is CASSGTSGGIQETQYF. CDR3 nucleotide sequence: TGTGCCAGCAGCGGGACTAGCGGGGGAATACAAGAGACCCAGTACTTC.

The J gene is TRBJ1-1, the V gene TRBV18; TRBD1 matches at 7 bases. CDR3 length: 14 amino acids. J lost 5 bases, V lost 4 bases, and 7 bases had no gene match. Germline assignment: CDR1 KGHSH and CDR2 LQKENI. CDR3 in amino acids: CASSLGGAWTEAFF. For the CDR3, the DNA is TGTGCCAGCTCACTAGGGGGCGCGTGGACTGAAGCTTTCTTT.

This chain uses TRBV7-2 with TRBJ2-2, with D possibly being TRBD1 (6 bases). From germline, CDR1 is SGHTA and CDR2 FQGNSA. The ends were cut back, 5 bases at V and 3 bases at J, with 13 bases in the middle. The CDR3 runs to 15 residues. The CDR3 protein is CASSPWTDYTGELFF. The CDR3 nucleotides read TGTGCCAGCAGCCCTTGGACAGACTACACCGGGGAGCTGTTTTTT.

This clone occurred a few times. The chain carries TRBV18 and TRBJ1-2; 8 bases map to TRBD1. The V gene's germline CDR1 is KGHSH and CDR2 LQKENI. Losses at the gene ends were 2 bases for V and 6 bases for J; bases not matched to a gene: 5. CDR3 length: 14 amino acids. Here the CDR3 reads CASSPTDRVDGYTF. The DNA for the CDR3 is TGTGCCAGCTCACCAACGGACAGGGTCGATGGCTACACCTTC.

The rearrangement joins TRBV7-9 to TRBJ2-7; maybe TRBD1 (6 bases). Germline values: CDR1 SEHNR, CDR2 FQNEAQ (reference sequence). The CDR3 is 14 amino acids. V lost 5 bases to trimming and J lost 2 bases, with 13 bases between them. CDR3 region: CASSGTQGPYEQYF. The CDR3 nucleotides are TGTGCCAGCAGCGGTACACAGGGTCCCTACGAGCAGTACTTC.

The chain combines TRBV5-1 with TRBJ1-4; perhaps TRBD1 as D (5 bases). Per the germline V gene, CDR1 is SGHRS and CDR2 is YFSETQ. Trimming stripped 0 bases from V and 5 bases from J, with 8 bases between. The CDR3 has 14 amino acids. The DNA of the CDR3 is TGCGCCAGCAGCTTGGAGGGGAGGAATGAAAAACTGTTTTTT. It is translated as CASSLEGRNEKLFF.

This chain uses TRBV6-2 or TRBV6-3 with TRBJ2-7; D is perhaps TRBD1 (5 bases). Trimming shortened V by 5 bases and J by 3 bases, and 11 bases separated the two germline ends. Per the germline V gene, CDR1 is MNHEY and CDR2 is SVGEGT. The CDR3 totals 13 residues. In DNA form, the CDR3 reads TGTGCCAGCAGTCAAACAGGAATCTACGAGCAGTACTTC. Encoded protein: CASSQTGIYEQYF.

This clone was detected once. The rearrangement uses TRBV5-4 and TRBJ2-7; 11 bases fit TRBD2. In germline, CDR1 is SGHNT, CDR2 YYREEE (reference sequence). V gave up 4 bases and J gave up 1 base; unmatched junction bases: 4. The CDR3 contains 15 residues. The CDR3 coding sequence is TGTGCCAGCAGCCGCAGACTAGCGGGGTCCTACGAGCAGTACTTC. Translated, it gives CASSRRLAGSYEQYF.